These 8 T cell receptor beta chains came from one sample sequenced in a study of blood T cell repertoires in COVID-19. Here immunoSEQ multiplex PCR was the method, and the copy in TCRdb shows in-frame clones only, minus some. The data contain about 300,000 clones, roughly nine tenths of them singletons. Material: PBMCs or T cells enriched from blood (not recorded which). These TCRs come from a woman in her 50s who had been exposed to COVID-19.

This chain joins TRBV7-6 and TRBJ2-1; D gene uncertain. The V end lost 2 bases, the J end lost 0 bases, and 20 bases lay between the germline ends. The CDR3 is 19 residues long. Looked up from germline, CDR1 is SGHVS and CDR2 is FNYEAQ. CDR3 protein: CASSLSPFSTTGSYNEQFF. The CDR3 DNA reads as TGTGCCAGCAGCTTAAGCCCCTTTTCGACAACCGGCTCCTACAATGAGCAGTTCTTC.

The chain employs TRBV4-2 and TRBJ2-1, with D perhaps TRBD2 (6 bases). Trimming stripped 0 bases from V and 1 base from J, with 7 bases between. There are 15 residues in the CDR3. CDR1 LGHNA and CDR2 YNFKEQ come from the germline V gene. CDR3 sequence reads: CASSQEEGSYNEQFF. DNA for the CDR3: TGTGCCAGCAGCCAAGAGGAGGGTTCCTACAATGAGCAGTTCTTC.

This clone was detected only a few times. The chain is built from TRBV27 and TRBJ1-1; D gene uncertain. The CDR3 contains 14 residues. V was shortened by 6 bases and J by 5 bases, with 16 bases between the two germline ends. The germline gives CDR1 MNHEY, CDR2 SMNVEV (reference sequence). DNA for the CDR3: TGTGCCAGCAGGCGCAGAGGGCCACGGACTGAAGCTTTCTTT. Translated, it gives CASRRRGPRTEAFF.

This chain connects TRBV11-2 to TRBJ2-7; the match to TRBD2 covers 11 bases. With 3 bases clipped from V and 2 bases from J, the junction kept 3 bases outside the gene matches. CDR1 is SGHAT and CDR2 is FQNNGV in the germline V gene. This CDR3 is 15 amino acids long. DNA of the CDR3: TGTGCCAGCAGCTTGACTAGCGGGGCCGCCTACGAGCAGTACTTC. This encodes CASSLTSGAAYEQYF.

The sample holds one count of this clone. The chain joins TRBV30 to TRBJ2-2; the D gene is possibly TRBD2 (5 bases). The CDR3 has 15 amino acids. Germline V CDR1 and CDR2: GTSNPN, SVGIG (reference sequence). Deletions cut 2 bases from V and 6 bases from J, with 16 bases between. The CDR3 sequence: CAWSLTRVVAGELFF. The CDR3 DNA reads as TGTGCCTGGAGTCTCACGAGGGTAGTGGCCGGGGAGCTGTTTTTT.

The V call is TRBV5-6, the J call TRBJ2-7; D unclear. Trimming shortened V by 1 base and J by 2 bases, and 7 bases separated the two germline ends. Per the germline V gene, CDR1 is SGHDT and CDR2 is YYEEEE. The CDR3 contains 13 residues. This chain's CDR3 is CASSLRSPYEQYF. The CDR3 DNA is TGTGCCAGCAGCTTGCGCAGTCCCTACGAGCAGTACTTC.

V is TRBV18 and J is TRBJ1-5, with D perhaps matching TRBD1 (5 bases). The CDR3 length is 16 residues. Germline V lookup: CDR1 KGHSH, CDR2 LQKENI. V lost 3 bases and J lost 3, with 15 bases in between. Here the CDR3 reads CASSPQGPQINQPQHF. CDR3 bases: TGTGCCAGCTCACCTCAGGGTCCCCAAATCAATCAGCCCCAGCATTTT.

The chain combines TRBV3-1 (or the pseudogene TRBV3-2) with TRBJ1-2; unclear D gene. The V and J ends lost 0 bases and 2 bases respectively, with 7 bases between them. Germline assignment: CDR1 LGHDT and CDR2 YNNKEL (reference sequence). CDR3 length: 14 amino acids. CDR3 amino acids: CASSQDRGNYGYTF. In DNA form, the CDR3 reads TGTGCCAGCAGCCAAGATCGGGGAAACTATGGCTACACCTTC.